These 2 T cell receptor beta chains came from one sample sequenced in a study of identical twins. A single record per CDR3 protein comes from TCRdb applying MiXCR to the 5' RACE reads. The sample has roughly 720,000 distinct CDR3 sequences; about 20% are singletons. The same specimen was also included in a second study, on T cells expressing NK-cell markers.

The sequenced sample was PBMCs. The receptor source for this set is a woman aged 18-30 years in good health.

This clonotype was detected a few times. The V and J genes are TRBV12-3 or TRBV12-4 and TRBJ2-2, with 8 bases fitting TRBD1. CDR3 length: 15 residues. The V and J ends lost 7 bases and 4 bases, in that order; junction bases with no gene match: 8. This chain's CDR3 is CASTLRTGSTGELFF. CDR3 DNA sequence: TGTGCCAGCACCCTAAGGACAGGGTCCACCGGGGAGCTGTTTTTT.

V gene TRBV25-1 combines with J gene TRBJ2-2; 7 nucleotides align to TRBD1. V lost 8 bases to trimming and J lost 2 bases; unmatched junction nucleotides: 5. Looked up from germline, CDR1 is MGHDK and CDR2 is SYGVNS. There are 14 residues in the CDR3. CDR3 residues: CASGTDFNTGELFF. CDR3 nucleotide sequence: TGTGCCAGCGGGACAGATTTTAACACCGGGGAGCTGTTTTTT.